One and the same sample provided the 29 T cell receptor beta chains below, sequenced in a study of CD8 T cells in ankylosing spondylitis. A single record per CDR3 protein comes from TCRdb applying MiXCR to the 5' RACE reads. The data show 200,000 to 250,000 distinct CDR3 sequences, with roughly a tenth seen just once and about 20% held by the top ten. Sequencing input: blood, either unsorted or a sorted T cell fraction (not recorded which). The receptor set was obtained from a male donor with ankylosing spondylitis or in good health (not recorded which).

The V call is TRBV12-3 or TRBV12-4, the J call TRBJ2-5; D is perhaps TRBD2 (5 bases). The CDR3 has 13 residues. V was shortened by 5 bases and J by 4 bases, with 11 bases between the two germline ends. The CDR3 reads CASSEAGVETQYF. For the CDR3, the DNA is TGTGCCAGCAGTGAGGCGGGTGTAGAGACCCAGTACTTC.

The rearrangement links TRBV6-1 to TRBJ1-2; possible D gene TRBD1, 6 bases. Trimming took off 6 bases at V and 4 bases at J, with 15 bases between the two ends. Germline CDR1 is MNHNS and CDR2 is SASEGT. The CDR3 totals 14 residues. CDR3 region: CASRRTVNLYGYTF. In DNA form, the CDR3 reads TGTGCCAGCAGGCGGACAGTCAACCTCTATGGCTACACCTTC.

This clonotype was counted at least ten times. The V call is TRBV5-1, the J call TRBJ2-3; TRBD2 matches at 10 bases. The trim removed 2 bases at V and 6 bases at J, leaving 12 bases unmatched. From germline, CDR1 is SGHRS and CDR2 YFSETQ. The CDR3 totals 17 residues. CDR3 nucleotide sequence: TGCGCCAGCAGCTTAATTCTAGCGGGGGCAGGTGGCGATACGCAGTATTTT. It specifies CASSLILAGAGGDTQYF.

This clonotype appeared a few times. The genes are TRBV12-3 or TRBV12-4 and TRBJ1-2; D is undetermined. There are 12 residues in the CDR3. Deletions cut 3 bases from V and 7 bases from J, with 9 bases between. Here the CDR3 reads CASSFSSSGYTF. CDR3 sequence (DNA): TGTGCCAGCAGTTTTTCCAGCAGTGGCTACACCTTC.

This clonotype was found many times. The V and J genes are TRBV20-1 and TRBJ1-3; D gene unclear. The CDR3 has 15 residues. Trimming stripped 3 bases from V and 0 bases from J, with 12 bases between. Looked up from germline, CDR1 is DFQATT and CDR2 is SNEGSKA (reference sequence). The CDR3 reads CSARGDESSGNTIYF. Written as DNA, the CDR3 is TGCAGTGCTAGGGGAGACGAAAGCTCTGGAAACACCATATATTTT.

The rearrangement joins TRBV18 to TRBJ2-7; a weak D match, TRBD1 (5 bases). CDR3 size: 12 residues. Per germline, CDR1 KGHSH and CDR2 LQKENI. Trimming took off 2 bases at V and 5 bases at J, with 7 bases between the two ends. CDR3 sequence: CASSPGAHEQYF. The CDR3 bases are TGTGCCAGCTCACCAGGGGCCCACGAGCAGTACTTC.

The sample holds many counts of this clonotype. Germline and junction disagree at one end, which may indicate a read error. V is TRBV7-6 and J is TRBJ2-7; tentatively, D is TRBD1 (6 bases). Germline values: CDR1 SGHVS, CDR2 FNYEAQ. This CDR3 contains 13 residues. The DNA for the CDR3 is TGTGCCAGCAGCATCGGACAGACCTACGTGCAGTACTTC. Translation gives CASSIGQTYVQYF.

This clonotype was counted at least ten times. V and J are TRBV20-1 and TRBJ2-7; 8 bases are shared with TRBD1. Germline-derived CDR1 and CDR2 are DFQATT and SNEGSKA (reference sequence). The J segment lost 0 bases and the V segment lost 6 bases, leaving 7 bases of the junction unmatched. The CDR3 runs 14 residues. The CDR3 spells CSATTGVPSYEQYF. The CDR3 region has the DNA TGCAGTGCAACGACAGGGGTACCCTCCTACGAGCAGTACTTC.

As to this clonotype: Since no conserved phenylalanine or tryptophan closes the CDR3, a read error is the likely cause. The V call is TRBV12-3 or TRBV12-4, the J call TRBJ1-6; 8 bases map to TRBD1. Trimming at V came to 6 bases and at J to 8 bases, leaving 9 bases not matched to a gene. The CDR3 has 15 residues. CDR3 loop: CASSSDRGMDSPLHL. The CDR3, as DNA: TGTGCCAGCAGCTCCGACAGGGGCATGGATTCACCCCTCCACTTA.

The chain combines TRBV7-2 with TRBJ2-1, with D hard to call. This CDR3 spans 12 amino acids. Germline V gene data show CDR1 as SGHTA and CDR2 as FQGNSA. V lost 1 base and J 14 bases, leaving 12 bases between the germline ends. This CDR3 reads CASSLGDTTKFF. For the CDR3, the DNA is TGTGCCAGCAGCTTAGGTGACACCACTAAGTTCTTC.

This clonotype was recorded at least ten times. V and J are TRBV3-1 and TRBJ2-7, with D perhaps matching TRBD1 (5 bases). Between the trimmed V and J ends, which lost 6 bases and 7 bases, there was a span of 19 bases. The V gene's germline CDR1 is LGHDT and CDR2 YNNKEL (reference sequence). The CDR3 is 14 amino acids. The CDR3 DNA reads TGTGCCAGCAGAGACCTCACAGGAGATAGGGAGCAGTACTTC. This encodes CASRDLTGDREQYF.

In this sample, this clonotype turned up a few times. The chain is built from TRBV30 and TRBJ1-3, with D perhaps matching TRBD1 (6 bases). Trimming removed 4 bases from V and 1 base from J, with 8 bases in between. Germline-derived CDR1 and CDR2 are GTSNPN and SVGIG (reference sequence). The CDR3 sequence is 13 residues long. CDR3 region: CAWTQGSGNTIYF. In DNA form, the CDR3 reads TGTGCCTGGACACAGGGATCTGGAAACACCATATATTTT.

The sample holds many counts of this clonotype. CDR3 protein: CASRGTVNGELFF. The CDR3, as DNA: TGTGCCAGCAGAGGGACAGTCAATGGGGAGCTGTTTTTT. The V and J genes are TRBV6-1 and TRBJ2-2; TRBD1 agrees at 7 bases. This CDR3 is built from 13 residues. Germline V gene sequence: CDR1 MNHNS, CDR2 SASEGT. J lost 8 bases, V lost 6 bases, and 6 bases had no gene match.

This clonotype was observed a few times. The chain carries TRBV7-3 and TRBJ1-2, with no clear D. V lost 8 bases to trimming and J lost 6 bases, with 22 bases between them. Germline V lookup: CDR1 SGHTA, CDR2 FQGTGA. The CDR3 covers 15 residues. CDR3 in amino acids: CASAPGMGIDNGYTF. The CDR3 DNA reads as TGTGCCAGCGCTCCGGGGATGGGGATCGATAATGGCTACACCTTC.

This clonotype was observed at least ten times. V is TRBV6-1 and J is TRBJ2-2, with D tentatively TRBD2 (5 bases). The ends were cut back, 5 bases at V and 6 bases at J, with 13 bases in the middle. From germline, CDR1 is MNHNS and CDR2 SASEGT. CDR3 length: 14 residues. The CDR3 coding sequence is TGTGCCAGCAGTCCACTAGGATGGGCCGGGGAGCTGTTTTTT. Its protein product is CASSPLGWAGELFF.

This chain connects TRBV5-1 to TRBJ2-3; D not certain. The CDR3 runs 16 residues. V dropped 1 base and J dropped 1 base, with 13 bases sitting between them. Germline CDR1 reads SGHRS; CDR2 reads YFSETQ. The CDR3 sequence is CASSLLSISGTDTQYF. The CDR3 DNA reads TGCGCCAGCAGCTTGTTATCCATCTCCGGCACAGATACGCAGTATTTT.

This clonotype was seen repeatedly, ten times or more. The chain uses TRBV12-3 or TRBV12-4 and TRBJ1-5; D not resolved. Trimming shortened V by 2 bases and J by 3 bases, and 5 bases separated the two germline ends. CDR3 length equals 13 residues. CDR3 sequence: CASSLIVNQPQHF. DNA of the CDR3: TGTGCCAGCAGTTTAATCGTCAATCAGCCCCAGCATTTT.

This clonotype appeared many times. The chain combines TRBV5-1 with TRBJ2-1; 14 positions match TRBD2. V was clipped by 6 bases and J by 10 bases; unmatched bases: 12. Germline CDR1 SGHRS, CDR2 YFSETQ. This CDR3 region has 16 residues. CDR3 coding DNA: TGCGCCAGCACGCCGGACGGACTAGCGGGGGGAGGCGAGCAGTTCTTC. Encoded protein: CASTPDGLAGGGEQFF.

This clonotype was seen ten or more times. The J gene is TRBJ1-1, the V gene TRBV5-1; D remains ambiguous. CDR1 is SGHRS, CDR2 YFSETQ, per germline. CDR3 length: 16 amino acids. The V and J ends lost 4 bases and 1 base respectively, with 17 bases between them. The CDR3 reads CASSPLGRTQNTEAFF. The CDR3 bases are TGCGCCAGCAGCCCCTTGGGGAGAACCCAGAACACTGAAGCTTTCTTT. The whole variable domain, filled in from reference TRBV5-1 and TRBJ1-1, reads KAGVTQTPRYLIKTRGQQVTLSCSPISGHRSVSWYQQTPGQGLQFLFEYFSETQRNKGNFPGRFSGRQFSNSRSEMNVSTLELGDSALYLCASSPLGRTQNTEAFFGQGTRLTVV.

Remarks on this clonotype: This could be a read error, since a much larger clone is one nucleotide away. Given the absence of the conserved phenylalanine or tryptophan at the CDR3 end, a read error is likely. The chain has TRBV3-1 and TRBJ2-3; D is ambiguous. V dropped 3 bases and J dropped 3 bases, with 7 bases sitting between them. In germline, CDR1 is LGHDT, CDR2 YNNKEL (reference sequence). The CDR3 consists of 13 residues. The CDR3 sequence: CASSQTETDTQYY. CDR3 in DNA: TGTGCCAGCAGCCAGACGGAGACAGATACGCAGTATTAT.

The chain has TRBV12-3 or TRBV12-4 and TRBJ1-6, with 7 positions matching TRBD1. CDR3 length: 13 residues. Unmatched junction bases numbered 7, after V lost 8 bases and J lost 9 bases. The DNA of the CDR3 is TGTGCCAGCCGCCCTGGGGACAGTTCACCCCTCCACTTT. Translating it yields CASRPGDSSPLHF.

This clonotype was seen at least ten times. V and J are TRBV15 and TRBJ2-5; the match to TRBD2 covers 11 bases. Germline V gene data show CDR1 as LNHNV and CDR2 as YYDKDF (reference sequence). With V trimmed by 1 base and J by 5 bases, 12 bases remained unmatched. The CDR3 sequence is 18 residues long. CDR3 sequence reads: CATSRGKLAGAQAETQYF. CDR3 sequence (DNA): TGTGCCACCAGCAGAGGGAAACTAGCGGGGGCCCAAGCTGAGACCCAGTACTTC.

This clonotype was seen at least ten times. This chain connects TRBV7-2 to TRBJ2-7; D is unresolved. V was shortened by 1 base and J by 6 bases, with 7 bases between the two germline ends. Germline values: CDR1 SGHTA, CDR2 FQGNSA. This CDR3 is built from 12 residues. The CDR3 sequence: CASSLENREQYF. Written as DNA, the CDR3 is TGTGCCAGCAGCTTAGAGAACCGCGAGCAGTACTTC.

V gene TRBV5-1 combines with J gene TRBJ2-3; D possibly corresponds to TRBD2 (6 bases). The CDR3 totals 14 residues. CDR1 and CDR2 from the germline V gene are SGHRS and YFSETQ. V was trimmed by 2 bases and J by 5 bases, leaving 12 bases between them. This CDR3 is CASSLELAEDTQYF. The CDR3 DNA is TGCGCCAGCAGCTTAGAACTAGCAGAAGATACGCAGTATTTT.

This clonotype showed up just a few times. The chain uses TRBV20-1 and TRBJ2-5, with D tentatively TRBD2 (5 bases). The CDR3 consists of 14 residues. Germline V CDR1 and CDR2: DFQATT, SNEGSKA (reference sequence). V lost 5 bases to trimming and J lost 7 bases, with 20 bases between them. CDR3 amino acids: CSAGPSLASGTQYF. The DNA of the CDR3 is TGCAGTGCTGGCCCCTCTCTAGCAAGCGGGACCCAGTACTTC.

In its sample, this clonotype was seen a few times. This sequence joins TRBV24-1 and TRBJ2-1; D remains ambiguous. Trimming cost V 12 bases and J 7 bases, with 12 bases left between them. There are 11 residues in the CDR3. The germline V gene encodes CDR1 KGHDR and CDR2 SFDVKD. The CDR3 DNA reads TGTGCCGCAGGACGCGCGAATGAGCAGTTCTTC. Its protein is CAAGRANEQFF.

In this sample, this clonotype turned up many times. The chain is built from TRBV30 and TRBJ2-1; D call uncertain. V gave up 0 bases and J gave up 10 bases, with 7 bases separating them. This CDR3 has 11 residues. Per germline, CDR1 GTSNPN and CDR2 SVGIG (reference sequence). This chain's CDR3 is CAWSVLAEQFF. CDR3 DNA sequence: TGTGCCTGGAGTGTACTGGCGGAGCAGTTCTTC. Full variable domain (rest looked up from reference TRBV30 and TRBJ2-1): SQTIHQWPATLVQPVGSPLSLECTVEGTSNPNLYWYRQAAGRGLQLLFYSVGIGQISSEVPQNLSASRPQDRQFILSSKKLLLSDSGFYLCAWSVLAEQFFGPGTRLTVL.

In this sample, this clonotype turned up once. One junction end does not reproduce the germline sequence, and a read error may be involved. The rearrangement joins TRBV6-1 to TRBJ1-2; 8 bases line up with TRBD1. Germline V gene data show CDR1 as MNHNS and CDR2 as SASEGT. The CDR3 contains 13 residues. CDR3 residues: CASSGTGNYGSTF. The CDR3 DNA reads as TGTGCCAGCAGTGGGACAGGGAACTATGGCTCCACCTTC.

A few counts support this clonotype. The chain employs TRBV30 and TRBJ2-7, with D perhaps matching TRBD2 (5 bases). The V gene's germline CDR1 is GTSNPN and CDR2 SVGIG (reference sequence). Trimming took off 3 bases at V and 3 bases at J, with 9 bases between the two ends. The CDR3 spans 12 residues. CDR3 bases: TGTGCCTGGAGCGGGATGGGCTACGAGCAGTACTTC. The encoded protein is CAWSGMGYEQYF.